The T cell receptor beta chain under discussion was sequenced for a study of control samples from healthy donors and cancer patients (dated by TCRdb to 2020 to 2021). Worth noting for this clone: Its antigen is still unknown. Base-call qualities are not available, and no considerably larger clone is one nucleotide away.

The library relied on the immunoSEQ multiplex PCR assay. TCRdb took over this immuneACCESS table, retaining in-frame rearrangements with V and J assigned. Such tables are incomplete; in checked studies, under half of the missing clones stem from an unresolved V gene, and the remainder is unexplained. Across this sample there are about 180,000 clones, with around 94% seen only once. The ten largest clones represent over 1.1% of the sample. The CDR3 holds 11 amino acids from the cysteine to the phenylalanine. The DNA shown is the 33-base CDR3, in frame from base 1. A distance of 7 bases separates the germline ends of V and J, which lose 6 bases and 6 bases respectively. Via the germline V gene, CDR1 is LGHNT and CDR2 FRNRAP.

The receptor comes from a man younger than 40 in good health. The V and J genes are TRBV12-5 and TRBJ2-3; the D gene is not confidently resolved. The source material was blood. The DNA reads TGTGCTAGTGGCCTTGAGGATACGCAGTATTTT. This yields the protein CASGLEDTQYF. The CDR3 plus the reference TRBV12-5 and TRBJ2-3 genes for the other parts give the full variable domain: DARVTQTPRHKVTEMGQEVTMRCQPILGHNTVFWYRQTMMQGLELLAYFRNRAPLDDSGMPKDRFSAEMPDATLATLKIQPSEPRDSAVYFCASGLEDTQYFGPGTRLTVL.